This T cell receptor beta chain was identified during a study of T cell repertoires in cytomegalovirus infection. About the research overall: Public signatures in TCR beta pointed to CMV infection and matching HLA type. Whole-study results and caveats: Dominating the ex vivo response were HLA-C-restricted CMV-specific TCR beta clonotypes. People with CMV and the relevant HLA were identified by cumulative public TCR beta family frequency.

There are 13 residues in the CDR3. Looked up from germline, CDR1 is MNHEY and CDR2 is SMNVEV (reference sequence). V was cut by 4 bases and J by 5 bases, with 11 bases left in between. This clonotype was observed a handful of times. The antigen is unknown. TCRdb redid the calling of the reads with MiXCR, one entry per CDR3 protein. The sample consists of about 770,000 distinct CDR3 sequences, 25% to 30% of them appearing once. The chain recombines TRBV27 with TRBJ1-1; tentative D call: TRBD1 (6 bases). The sequencing here drew on cultured CD8+ T cells from PBMCs, taken from culture after CMV antigen stimulation. The receptor was isolated from a human donor in good health (CMV status not recorded). Some clones in this sample may be carry-over from other donors' samples. CDR3 sequence: CASSWSGVTEAFF. CDR3 DNA: TGTGCCAGCAGTTGGTCAGGGGTAACTGAAGCTTTCTTT.